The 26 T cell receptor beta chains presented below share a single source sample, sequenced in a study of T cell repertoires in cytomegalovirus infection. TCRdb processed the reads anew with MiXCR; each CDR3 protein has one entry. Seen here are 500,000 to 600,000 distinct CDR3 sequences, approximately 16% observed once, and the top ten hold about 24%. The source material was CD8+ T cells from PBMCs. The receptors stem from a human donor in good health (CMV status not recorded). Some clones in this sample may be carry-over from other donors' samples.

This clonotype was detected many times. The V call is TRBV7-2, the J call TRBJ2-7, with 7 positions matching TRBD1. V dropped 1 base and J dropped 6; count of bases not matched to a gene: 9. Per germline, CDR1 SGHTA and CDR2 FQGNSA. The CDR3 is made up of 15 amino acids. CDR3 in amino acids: CASSLVSRQGGEQYF. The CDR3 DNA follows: TGTGCCAGCAGCTTAGTATCCCGACAGGGCGGCGAGCAGTACTTC.

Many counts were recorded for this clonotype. CDR3 DNA sequence: TGTGCCAGCTGGGACAGGCCGGCCGCTAACTATGGCTACACCTTC. This translates into CASWDRPAANYGYTF. The rearrangement uses TRBV12-3 or TRBV12-4 and TRBJ1-2, with 8 bases that match TRBD1. V lost 8 bases to trimming and J lost 0 bases; unmatched junction nucleotides: 8. There are 15 residues in the CDR3.

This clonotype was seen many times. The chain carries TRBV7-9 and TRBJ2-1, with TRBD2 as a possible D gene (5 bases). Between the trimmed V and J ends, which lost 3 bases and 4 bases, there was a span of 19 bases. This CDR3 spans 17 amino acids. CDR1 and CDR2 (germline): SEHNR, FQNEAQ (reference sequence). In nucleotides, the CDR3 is TGTGCCAGCAGCTTCCGTTCTGGACTTTTCCTTTACAATGAGCAGTTCTTC. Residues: CASSFRSGLFLYNEQFF.

Here the CDR3 reads CPCPGFGYTF. The CDR3 DNA is TGTCCCTGCCCGGGCTTTGGCTACACCTTC. V gene TRBV6-1 combines with J gene TRBJ1-2; D uncertain. This CDR3 has 10 amino acids. The germline gives CDR1 MNHNS, CDR2 SASEGT.

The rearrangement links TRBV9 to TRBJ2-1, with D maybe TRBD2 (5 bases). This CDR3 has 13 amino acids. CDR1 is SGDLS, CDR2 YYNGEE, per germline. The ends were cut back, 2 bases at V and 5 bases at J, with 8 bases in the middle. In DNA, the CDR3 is TGTGCCAGCAGCGTCGGGGTCCACAATGAGCAGTTCTTC. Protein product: CASSVGVHNEQFF.

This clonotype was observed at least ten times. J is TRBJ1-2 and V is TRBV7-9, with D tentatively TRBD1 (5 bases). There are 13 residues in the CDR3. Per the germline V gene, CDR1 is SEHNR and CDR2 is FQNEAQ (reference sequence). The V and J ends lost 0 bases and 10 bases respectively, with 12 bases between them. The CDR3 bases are TGTGCCAGCAGCTTAGCGGCGGGACCCATCTACACCTTC. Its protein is CASSLAAGPIYTF.

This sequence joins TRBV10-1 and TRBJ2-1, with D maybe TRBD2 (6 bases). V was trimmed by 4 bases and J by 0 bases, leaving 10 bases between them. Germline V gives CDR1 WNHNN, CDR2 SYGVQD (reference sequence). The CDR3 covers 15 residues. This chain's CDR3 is CASSGGLSSYNEQFF. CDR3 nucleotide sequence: TGCGCCAGCAGTGGGGGACTTTCCTCCTACAATGAGCAGTTCTTC.

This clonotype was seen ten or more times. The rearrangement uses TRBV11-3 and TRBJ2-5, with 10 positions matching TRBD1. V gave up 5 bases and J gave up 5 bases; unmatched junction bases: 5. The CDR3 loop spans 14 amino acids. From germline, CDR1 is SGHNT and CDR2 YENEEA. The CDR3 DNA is TGTGCCAGCAGCGCTCCGGGACAGGGGGAGACCCAGTACTTC. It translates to CASSAPGQGETQYF.

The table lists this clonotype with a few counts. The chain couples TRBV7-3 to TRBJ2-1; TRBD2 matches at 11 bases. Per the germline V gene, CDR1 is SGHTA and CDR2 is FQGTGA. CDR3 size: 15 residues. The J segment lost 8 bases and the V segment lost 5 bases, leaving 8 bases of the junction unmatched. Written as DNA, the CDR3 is TGTGCCAGCAGCCCCGGGACTAGCGGATTGGATGAGCAGTTCTTC. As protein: CASSPGTSGLDEQFF.

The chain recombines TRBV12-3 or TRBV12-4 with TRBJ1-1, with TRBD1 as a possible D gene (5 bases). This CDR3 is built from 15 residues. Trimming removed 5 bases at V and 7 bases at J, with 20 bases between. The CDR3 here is CASSLYRRATNEAFF. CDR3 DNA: TGTGCCAGCAGTCTATACAGGCGGGCCACTAATGAAGCTTTCTTT.

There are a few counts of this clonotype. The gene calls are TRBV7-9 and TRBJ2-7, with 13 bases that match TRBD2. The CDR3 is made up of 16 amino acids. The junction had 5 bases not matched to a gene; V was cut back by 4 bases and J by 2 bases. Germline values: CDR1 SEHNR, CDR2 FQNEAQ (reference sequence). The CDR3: CASSSRTSGSPYEQYF. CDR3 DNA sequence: TGTGCCAGCAGCTCTCGGACTAGCGGGAGCCCCTACGAGCAGTACTTC.

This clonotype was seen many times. In DNA form, the CDR3 reads TGTGCCAGCAGTTCAGGGGGCGCGTGGGGCTACACCTTC. It codes for CASSSGGAWGYTF. The rearrangement uses TRBV12-3 or TRBV12-4 and TRBJ1-2, with 8 bases that match TRBD1. This CDR3 has 13 residues. After removal of 4 bases from V and 8 bases from J, the junction contained 6 bases not matched to a gene.

The CDR3 protein is CASSQAPFSYEQYF. The CDR3 DNA reads as TGTGCCAGCAGCCAAGCCCCTTTCAGCTACGAGCAGTACTTC. The V call is TRBV4-2, the J call TRBJ2-7; D ambiguous. The CDR3 consists of 14 residues. The ends were cut back, 1 base at V and 3 bases at J, with 10 bases in the middle. CDR1 LGHNA and CDR2 YNFKEQ come from the germline V gene.

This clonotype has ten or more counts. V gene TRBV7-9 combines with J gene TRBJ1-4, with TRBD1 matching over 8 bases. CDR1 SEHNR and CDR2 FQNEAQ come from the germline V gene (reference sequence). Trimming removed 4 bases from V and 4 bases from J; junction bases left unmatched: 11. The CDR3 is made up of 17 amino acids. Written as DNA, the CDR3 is TGTGCCAGCAGCTCCCCCGGGACAGGAACCTATAATGAAAAACTGTTTTTT. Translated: CASSSPGTGTYNEKLFF.

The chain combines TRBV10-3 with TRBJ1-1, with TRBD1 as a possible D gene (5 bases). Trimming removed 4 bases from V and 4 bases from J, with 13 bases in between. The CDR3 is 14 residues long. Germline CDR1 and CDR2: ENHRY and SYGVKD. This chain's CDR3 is CAISADSGGTEAFF. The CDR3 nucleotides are TGTGCCATCAGTGCGGATTCGGGGGGCACTGAAGCTTTCTTT.

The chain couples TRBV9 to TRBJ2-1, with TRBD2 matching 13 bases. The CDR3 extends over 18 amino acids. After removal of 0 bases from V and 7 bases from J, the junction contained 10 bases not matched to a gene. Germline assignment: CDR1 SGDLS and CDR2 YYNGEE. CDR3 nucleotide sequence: TGTGCCAGCAGCGTAGGAGGGTCGCCGGGACTAGCGGGAAATGAGCAGTTCTTC. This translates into CASSVGGSPGLAGNEQFF. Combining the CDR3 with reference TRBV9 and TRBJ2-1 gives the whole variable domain DSGVTQTPKHLITATGQRVTLRCSPRSGDLSVYWYQQSLDQGLQFLIQYYNGEERAKGNILERFSAQQFPDLHSELNLSSLELGDSALYFCASSVGGSPGLAGNEQFFGPGTRLTVL.

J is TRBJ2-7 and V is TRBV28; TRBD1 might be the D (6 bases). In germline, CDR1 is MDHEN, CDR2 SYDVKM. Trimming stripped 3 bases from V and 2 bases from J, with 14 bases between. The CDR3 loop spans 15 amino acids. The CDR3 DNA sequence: TGTGCCAGCAGTTTTTTCCAGGGGCCTACCTACGAGCAGTACTTC. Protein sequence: CASSFFQGPTYEQYF.

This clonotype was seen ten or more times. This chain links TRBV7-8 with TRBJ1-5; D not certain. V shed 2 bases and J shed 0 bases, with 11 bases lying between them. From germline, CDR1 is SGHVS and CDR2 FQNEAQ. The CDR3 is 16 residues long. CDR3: CASSLLDGLSNQPQHF. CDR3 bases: TGTGCCAGCAGCTTACTCGACGGGCTTAGCAATCAGCCCCAGCATTTT.

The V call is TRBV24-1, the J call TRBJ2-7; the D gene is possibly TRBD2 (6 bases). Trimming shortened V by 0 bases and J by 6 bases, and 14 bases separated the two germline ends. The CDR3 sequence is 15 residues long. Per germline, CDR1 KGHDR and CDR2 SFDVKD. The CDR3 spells CATSDLQSGLLEQYF. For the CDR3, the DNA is TGTGCCACCAGTGATTTGCAATCGGGACTTCTCGAGCAGTACTTC.

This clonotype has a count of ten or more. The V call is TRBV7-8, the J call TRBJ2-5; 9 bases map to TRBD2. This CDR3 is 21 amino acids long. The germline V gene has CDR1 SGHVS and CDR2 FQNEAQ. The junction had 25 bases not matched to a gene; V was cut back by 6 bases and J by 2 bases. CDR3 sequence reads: CASSSIVAGGPYPDPQETQYF. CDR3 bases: TGTGCCAGCAGTTCTATCGTGGCGGGAGGGCCGTATCCAGATCCTCAAGAGACCCAGTACTTC.

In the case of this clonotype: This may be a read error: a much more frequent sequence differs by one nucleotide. Here the CDR3 DNA reads TGTGCCGGTGGTAACAGCTATAGCAATCAGCCCCAGCATTTT. It yields the protein CAGGNSYSNQPQHF. The chain couples TRBV27 to TRBJ1-5; D gene uncertain. With 11 bases removed from V and 0 bases from J, the gap between germline ends came to 14 bases. The CDR3 consists of 14 residues. Per the germline V gene, CDR1 is MNHEY and CDR2 is SMNVEV (reference sequence).

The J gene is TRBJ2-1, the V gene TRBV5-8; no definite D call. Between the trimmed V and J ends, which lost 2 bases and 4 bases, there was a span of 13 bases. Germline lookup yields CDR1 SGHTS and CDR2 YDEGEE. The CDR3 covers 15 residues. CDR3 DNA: TGTGCCAGCAGCTTTCTTAGGGAAGGGTACAATGAGCAGTTCTTC. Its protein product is CASSFLREGYNEQFF.

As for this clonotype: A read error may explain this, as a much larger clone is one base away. CDR3 nucleotide sequence: TGTGTCAGTAGTAGCAGAACTACCGAGGACAGCACAGATACGCAGTATTTT. Its translation is CVSSSRTTEDSTDTQYF. The V gene is TRBV19, the J gene TRBJ2-3; D gene uncertain. The germline CDR1 and CDR2 sequences are LNHDA and SQIVND (reference sequence). The CDR3 is 17 residues long.

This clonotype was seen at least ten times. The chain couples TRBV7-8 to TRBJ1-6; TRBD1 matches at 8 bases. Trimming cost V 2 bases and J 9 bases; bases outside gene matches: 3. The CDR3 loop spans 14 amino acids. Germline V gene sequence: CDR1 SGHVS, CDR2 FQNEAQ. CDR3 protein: CASSLTGGSSPLHF. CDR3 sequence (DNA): TGTGCCAGCAGCTTAACAGGGGGGAGTTCACCCCTCCACTTT.

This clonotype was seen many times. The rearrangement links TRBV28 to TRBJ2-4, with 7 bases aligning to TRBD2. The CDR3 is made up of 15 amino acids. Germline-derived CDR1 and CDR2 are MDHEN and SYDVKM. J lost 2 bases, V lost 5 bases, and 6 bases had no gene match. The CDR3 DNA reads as TGTGCCAGCAGTGCCTGGGGGGGTACCAAAAACATTCAGTACTTC. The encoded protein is CASSAWGGTKNIQYF.

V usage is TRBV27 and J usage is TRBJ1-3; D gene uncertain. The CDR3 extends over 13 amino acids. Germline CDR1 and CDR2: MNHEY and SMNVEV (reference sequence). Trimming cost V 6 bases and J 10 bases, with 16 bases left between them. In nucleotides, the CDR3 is TGTGCCAGCAGCGAGGCAGGAGGGCCAACCATATATTTT. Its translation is CASSEAGGPTIYF.